The sequence of this TCR beta chain was determined in a study of cytomegalovirus exposure and HLA in healthy donors (dated by TCRdb to about 2017). Describing the broader study: In an earlier analysis of some 550 of the donors, approximately 300 Gb of sequence data and some 120 million unique TCR beta sequences from 150 million to 200 million T cells were reported. An early release covering about 600 HLA-typed donors comprised around 300 gigabases of sequencing data and some 79 million unique TCR sequences. The genetic ancestry cluster associated with self-reported Caucasian donors included 81% of the roughly 380 genotyped donors. The aim of the study was to test whether cataloging public T cell receptors could identify signatures of past pathogen exposure. The T cell repertoires of 700 or so subjects were profiled by immunosequencing and related to cytomegalovirus serostatus. Along with the approximately 700-subject first cohort, a separate validation cohort of over a hundred different subjects was used. High-throughput TCR immunosequencing, statistical association of individual TCRs with disease status, and machine learning were combined to predict cytomegalovirus infection status. To study patterns of TCR occurrence, a later analysis re-analyzed previously published TCR beta repertoires from around 660 donors and added high-resolution HLA genotyping. Rather than drawing on any new phenotypic data, the later analysis identified candidate immune exposures from TCR beta sequences and the way those sequences occurred across donors. An earlier analysis of around 580 of the donors used high-throughput TCR beta sequencing to judge whether each TCR beta V gene segment behaved as functional or pseudogenic. Donor age, sex, ethnicity and CMV serostatus were collected together with the repertoire data. A later genetic analysis used genome-wide SNP genotypes for about 60% of the roughly 700 donors, treating that subset as a discovery cohort. Every repertoire in the discovery cohort had been generated on one and the same sequencing platform. Class I and class II HLA loci were covered by the typing at four-digit resolution. Typing coverage varied by locus: about 620-640 donors for A, B, C, DRB1 and DQB1; roughly 510 for DQA1; around 610 for DPA1; roughly 470 for DPB1. Four or five DR-DQ haplotypes were handled as single units for association and clustering, since linkage in the cohort was strong. Among over 350 genotyped donors of the cohort, an average of approximately 240,000 unique TCR beta nucleotide sequences were sequenced per donor, about a sixth of them non-productive. The research as a whole found: The sequencing pipeline was judged likely to have produced a cluster of highly shared sequence variants as a technical artifact. In vitro tests confirmed that a few of the cytomegalovirus-associated TCR beta chains recognize cytomegalovirus antigens. HLA typing was unavailable for some donors at each locus, so association tests used only the typed subset. According to a later analysis, parvovirus B19, influenza, CMV and Epstein-Barr virus appeared linked to several top co-occurrence clusters. Compared with equally common non-associated chains, HLA-associated TCR beta chains in a later analysis were more clonally expanded and had lower generation probabilities. In an earlier analysis of approximately 590 of the donors, most TCR beta V segments appeared in productive rearrangements about 87% or about 30% of the time, broadly matching IMGT annotations. A later analysis found that most CMV-associated TCR beta chains appeared HLA-restricted, with HLA associations seemingly driven largely by CMV exposure. Correlated functional status among segregating V segments might reflect linkage disequilibrium, but an unknown experimental factor could not be ruled out. A later genetic analysis associated a missense DCLRE1C variant with V-gene and J-gene trimming of TCR beta chains, and an independent cohort replicated the association. A later analysis associated 15,000 or so TCR beta sequences with specific HLA alleles at a false discovery rate of 0.05. The 87-base-pair reads could not distinguish some IMGT-functional V segments, including TRBV6-2 and TRBV6-3, so those segments were excluded. Because counts were too low, some 17 rarely observed V segments, including chromosome 9 orphons, were excluded from the earlier analysis of 587 of the donors. Presence/absence analyses assumed roughly uniform sequencing depth across donors, an assumption that may not hold. It was suggested by the authors that the approach could potentially be generalized to other disease states and immunological phenotypes. In a later analysis, the rate of TCR association differed among HLA loci, with DRB1 alleles having the most associated TCRs and HLA-C alleles having the fewest. A further reported finding was that TCR beta sequences accurately predicted the HLA-A and HLA-B alleles for most subjects in the first cohort. When HLA alleles, especially DR and DQ, strongly co-occurred, TCR associations were difficult to assign to individual alleles. The study listed 164 TCR beta chains as associated with cytomegalovirus. Most TCR sequences were seen in very few donors, while some public TCRs were found in many individuals. Cytomegalovirus status was reported to be diagnosed by the classifier with high specificity and sensitivity in both the original and validation cohorts. In this cohort, only TCR beta chains were sequenced, and detectable features were limited by the absence of alpha or paired-chain data. According to a later genetic analysis, donors in an Asian-associated ancestry cluster had fewer N-insertions in productive TCRs than the approximately 670-donor mean. CMV serostatus was the only immune exposure information available for the cohort.

Sequences SGHVS (CDR1) and FNYEAQ (CDR2) are obtained from the germline V gene. Reading from cysteine to phenylalanine, the CDR3 counts 12 amino acids. Just the 36-base CDR3 DNA is kept, in frame starting at base 1. The junction carries 10 bases between V and J, which are trimmed by 8 bases and 2 bases respectively. Receptors were amplified or captured by the immunoSEQ multiplex PCR assay. A mixture of 60 forward primers for TCR Vbeta segments and 13 reverse primers for TCR Jbeta segments was used in the multiplex PCR. Amplification of the CDR3 region of rearranged TCR beta genes was performed with a multiplex PCR assay on genomic DNA. The amplified TCR beta libraries were sequenced on the Illumina HiSeq System as 87-base-pair reads. The original methods were these. Across the roughly 640 repertoires, a later analysis counted approximately 75 million unique TCR beta chains, approximately 10 million of which were shared by at least two donors. To remove PCR and sequencing errors, raw reads were error-corrected and collapsed into unique sequences using a nearest-neighbor algorithm that merged closely related sequences. Alignment of CDR3 sequences to IMGT reference sequences was used to assign V, D and J gene segments. Each retained sequence needed at least a six-nucleotide match to both a V gene segment and a J gene segment. A rearrangement was called productive if the CDR3 had no stop codons and remained in frame with V and J, and every other rearrangement was called non-productive. CDR3 was defined according to IMGT convention as the region running from the second conserved V-encoded cysteine to the conserved J-encoded phenylalanine. In an earlier analysis of roughly 610 of the donors, sequences lacking an unambiguous match to a single V gene segment were excluded. In an earlier analysis of 500 to 750 of the donors, V segments were called functional above 56.7% productive rearrangements and were called segregating when the between-donor standard deviation exceeded 5%. To diagnose cytomegalovirus status from the catalog of TCR beta chain sequences, a statistical classification framework was built. In a later analysis, V and J genes were assigned by comparing TCR nucleotide sequences against IMGT/GENE-DB human TR gene sequences. Using the TCRdist pipeline, a later analysis assigned CDR3 sequences along with most-parsimonious VDJ recombination scenarios. In a later analysis, every TCR beta chain was defined by the combination of its CDR3 amino acid sequence and its V-gene family, and reads without a unique V-gene family were dropped. A later analysis removed 600 or so highly shared, low-generation-probability nucleotide sequences to deal with suspected cross-contamination and a sequencing artifact. A later analysis calculated a clonal expansion index for each public chain from normalized within-repertoire ranks of inferred template counts. Generation probabilities in a later analysis came from a VDJ recombination model fitted to out-of-frame rearrangements, and those results were checked against IGoR. In a later analysis, TCR-TCR, TCR-HLA and TCR-CMV co-occurrence was scored with hypergeometric tests, and a repertoire-size bias correction was applied to TCR pairs. False discovery rates were estimated in a later analysis by permuting HLA or CMV assignments 20 times. A later analysis grouped co-occurring TCRs with DBSCAN, adding TCRdist sequence similarity when clustering within HLA-allele-positive subsets. Co-occurrence clustering excluded repertoires with fewer than 30,000 or more than 120,000 public chains, plus five with anomalous nucleotide sharing. The source is immuneACCESS, and TCRdb retained only in-frame sequences with V and J called. Part of the clones is not carried over; for the studies checked, unresolved V genes explain less than half of this, and the remainder is unexplained. V and J calls plus clone size are reproduced from that table; the DNA served to infer D and trimming. The sample table contains 150,000 to 200,000 clones; only one count was recorded for roughly four fifths of them. The ten biggest clones cover less than 2% of the sample.

A few counts support this clone. Its cognate antigen has yet to be identified. Base-call qualities are not available, and no considerably larger clone is one nucleotide away. The cohort comprised 550 to 700 healthy bone marrow donors. At the time of sampling, every cohort member was nominally healthy, though immune exposures that went unrecorded were likely present. The donor was CMV seronegative and belonged to the group of 352 seronegative cohort members. A peripheral blood sample was collected from each donor, and TCR beta sequencing was performed on peripheral blood mononuclear cells. The Qiagen DNeasy Blood Extraction Kit was used to extract genomic DNA from the blood cell samples.

The sequence came from a woman aged 18-29 years in good health and CMV-seronegative. Input material: PBMCs. The V gene is TRBV7-6 and the J gene is TRBJ2-7, and possibly TRBD2, on 6 matching bases. DNA sequence: TGTGCCAGCGGGGGGTCCCCCTACGAGCAGTACTTC. It translates to CASGGSPYEQYF.